These 11 T cell receptor beta chains were sequenced from one sample in a study of memory B cells and T cells in multiple sclerosis (dated by TCRdb to 2017 to 2018). Receptor amplification or capture employed the immunoSEQ multiplex PCR assay. TCRdb's version of the immuneACCESS table is confined to in-frame rearrangements and falls short of the full clone set. An unresolved V gene accounts for under half of the shortfall where checked; the remainder is of unknown origin. Within this sample are around 50,000 clones, with roughly 87% of them counted one time only. The ten largest clones capture 0.9% to 1.4% of the sample. After CFSE-labeled PBMCs were cultured without a stimulus, the autoproliferating (CFSEdim) and non-proliferating (CFSEhi) T cell fractions were sequenced separately. In total, roughly 4.5x10^7 CFSE-labeled PBMCs were cultured without stimulus for six to eight days, after which replicate wells were pooled.

No cognate antigen is known for these TCRs. Sequencing input: PBMCs from blood kept in culture. Every receptor here comes from a human donor with multiple sclerosis.

J is TRBJ1-6 and V is TRBV19, with D maybe TRBD1 (5 bases). The ends were cut back, 6 bases at V and 4 bases at J, with 16 bases in the middle. This CDR3 has 16 residues. Germline V gene sequence: CDR1 LNHDA, CDR2 SQIVND (reference sequence). CDR3 nucleotide sequence: TGTGCCAGTAGCCTCACTCAGGGAAGGTATAATTCACCCCTCCACTTT. It codes for CASSLTQGRYNSPLHF.

The J gene is TRBJ1-6, the V gene TRBV6-5; D uncertain. Germline CDR1 MNHEY, CDR2 SVGAGI. The CDR3 length is 14 residues. Trimming left V 4 bases short and J 12 bases short, with 16 bases between. DNA of the CDR3: TGTGCCAGCAGTTCCGGGGAGGGCGGGATACCCCTCCACTTT. This encodes CASSSGEGGIPLHF.

CDR3 in DNA: TGTGCCAGCAGCGACAGTTACCAAGAGACCCAGTACTTC. This encodes CASSDSYQETQYF. The V and J genes are TRBV6-5 and TRBJ2-5, with a tentative D call TRBD1 (5 bases). CDR3 length equals 13 residues. V dropped 6 bases and J dropped 0 bases, with 8 bases sitting between them. The V gene's germline CDR1 is MNHEY and CDR2 SVGAGI.

V and J are TRBV7-9 and TRBJ2-6; no firm D call. The length of the CDR3 is 13 residues. Trimming removed 7 bases from V and 2 bases from J, with 6 bases in between. The germline V gene encodes CDR1 SEHNR and CDR2 FQNEAQ (reference sequence). Here the CDR3 reads CASMLAGANVLTF. The CDR3 nucleotides read TGTGCCAGCATGCTGGCTGGGGCCAACGTCCTGACTTTC.

The chain carries TRBV6-5 and TRBJ1-2; TRBD1 matches at 8 bases. Germline V lookup: CDR1 MNHEY, CDR2 SVGAGI. With 5 bases clipped from V and 1 base from J, the junction kept 3 bases outside the gene matches. CDR3 length: 14 amino acids. Here the CDR3 reads CASSRTGGNYGYTF. DNA of the CDR3: TGTGCCAGCAGTCGTACAGGGGGTAACTATGGCTACACCTTC.

The chain uses TRBV6-1 and TRBJ1-2, with 12 bases matching TRBD1. The germline V gene has CDR1 MNHNS and CDR2 SASEGT. The CDR3 covers 16 residues. Germline trimming cut 3 bases from V and 4 bases from J; bases unmatched to any gene: 6. CDR3 coding DNA: TGTGCCAGCAGTGACAGGGACAGGGGGCTGGTCTATGGCTACACCTTC. This gives the protein CASSDRDRGLVYGYTF.

This clone is a singleton in its sample. V gene TRBV4-1 combines with J gene TRBJ1-5; the D is unclear. CDR1 MGHRA and CDR2 YSYEKL come from the germline V gene. The CDR3 sequence is 16 residues long. Trimming pared 0 bases from V and 1 base from J, leaving 10 bases between. CDR3 nucleotides: TGCGCCAGCAGCCAAGAAGGAAGACCAAGCAATCAGCCCCAGCATTTT. Its protein product is CASSQEGRPSNQPQHF.

V usage is TRBV4-2 and J usage is TRBJ2-5; 9 nucleotides line up with TRBD2. The CDR3 contains 16 residues. Germline CDR1 and CDR2: LGHNA and YNFKEQ. The V gene end was trimmed by 2 bases and the J gene end by 1 base; junction bases not matched to a gene: 5. The CDR3 loop is CASSQMSGGSQETQYF. The CDR3 DNA reads as TGTGCCAGCAGCCAAATGAGCGGGGGGTCCCAAGAGACCCAGTACTTC.

The V gene is TRBV19, the J gene TRBJ1-5; D is unclear. There are 12 residues in the CDR3. Trimming shortened V by 6 bases and J by 3 bases, and 6 bases separated the two germline ends. From germline, CDR1 is LNHDA and CDR2 SQIVND (reference sequence). CDR3 amino acids: CASSFVNQPQHF. In nucleotides, the CDR3 is TGTGCCAGTAGCTTTGTCAATCAGCCCCAGCATTTT.

The chain couples TRBV4-2 to TRBJ2-2; TRBD1 is a possible D gene (7 bases). Germline CDR1 and CDR2: LGHNA and YNFKEQ. This CDR3 contains 16 residues. V lost 5 bases, J lost 2 bases, and 15 bases lay in between. The CDR3: CASSNSGGLNTGELFF. The CDR3 DNA follows: TGTGCCAGCAGCAACTCAGGGGGACTTAACACCGGGGAGCTGTTTTTT.

The rearrangement uses TRBV4-1 and TRBJ2-5; no firm D call. The CDR3 is made up of 14 amino acids. Germline V lookup: CDR1 MGHRA, CDR2 YSYEKL. The V end lost 0 bases, the J end lost 5 bases, and 10 bases lay between the germline ends. The CDR3 DNA is TGCGCCAGCAGCCAAGATCGGCCAGTTGAGACCCAGTACTTC. It translates to CASSQDRPVETQYF.